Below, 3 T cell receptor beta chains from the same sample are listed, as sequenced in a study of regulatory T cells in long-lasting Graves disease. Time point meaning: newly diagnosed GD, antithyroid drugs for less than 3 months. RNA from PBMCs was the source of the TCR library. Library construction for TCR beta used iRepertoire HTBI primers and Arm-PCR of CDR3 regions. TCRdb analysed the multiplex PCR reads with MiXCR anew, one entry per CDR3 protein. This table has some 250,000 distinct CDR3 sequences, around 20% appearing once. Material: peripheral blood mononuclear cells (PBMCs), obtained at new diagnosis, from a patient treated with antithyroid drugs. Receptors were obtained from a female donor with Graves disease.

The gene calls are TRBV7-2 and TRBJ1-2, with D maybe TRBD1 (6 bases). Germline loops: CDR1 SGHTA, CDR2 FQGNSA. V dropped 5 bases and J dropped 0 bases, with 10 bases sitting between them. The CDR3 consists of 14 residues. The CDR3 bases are TGTGCCAGCAGCCCACAGGGAGCTAACTATGGCTACACCTTC. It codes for CASSPQGANYGYTF.

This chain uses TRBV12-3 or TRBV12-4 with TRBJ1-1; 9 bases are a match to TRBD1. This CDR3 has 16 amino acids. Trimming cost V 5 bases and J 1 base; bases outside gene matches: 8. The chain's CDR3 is CASSPHRGPRNTEAFF. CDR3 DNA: TGTGCCAGCAGTCCGCACAGGGGGCCAAGGAACACTGAAGCTTTCTTT.

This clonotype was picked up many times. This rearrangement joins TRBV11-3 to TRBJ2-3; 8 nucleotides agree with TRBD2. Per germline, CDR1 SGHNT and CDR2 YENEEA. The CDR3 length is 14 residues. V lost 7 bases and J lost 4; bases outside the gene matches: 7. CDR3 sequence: CASTPGSGADTQYF. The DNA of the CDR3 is TGTGCCAGCACCCCGGGTAGCGGGGCAGATACGCAGTATTTT.